This T cell receptor beta chain was retrieved from a study of blood T cell repertoires in COVID-19. Some clones are missing from TCRdb's copy, which holds only in-frame ones; the method was immunoSEQ multiplex PCR. The profile covers about 370,000 clones, with 91% appearing a single time and about 0.9% taken by the ten largest. CDR1 is MNHEY and CDR2 is SVGEGT in the germline V gene. V was cut by 0 bases and J by 4 bases, with 12 bases left in between. CDR3 length equals 15 residues. This clone was observed a few times. Source material: PBMCs or T cells enriched from blood (not recorded which). The TCR originated in a woman aged 40 to 55 who had been exposed to COVID-19. The genes are TRBV6-2 or TRBV6-3 and TRBJ1-1; TRBD1 might be the D (6 bases). CDR3 in DNA: TGTGCCAGCAGTTACTCCCGAAGGGGGAGCACTGAAGCTTTCTTT. Translated, it gives CASSYSRRGSTEAFF.